This TCR beta chain was found in a study of cytomegalovirus exposure and HLA in healthy donors. Study-wide findings and caveats: In an earlier analysis, about 90% or about 30%: the productive usage of most TCR beta V segments. In a later analysis, HLA-associated beta chains showed higher expansion and lower generation probabilities than comparable chains. TCR association rates varied by HLA locus in a later analysis, with DRB1 highest and HLA-C lowest.

The V segment lost 5 bases and the J segment 2 bases; nucleotides outside the gene matches: 5. The CDR3 totals 14 residues. The germline CDR1 and CDR2 sequences are MNHNY and SVGAGI (reference sequence). The PCR ran on 60 Vbeta and 13 Jbeta primers. Measured with immunoSEQ multiplex PCR; TCRdb has only the in-frame clones, and not every one. Here the sample spans 60,000 to 85,000 clones, around two thirds being singletons. This clone has just one count. The antigen remains undetermined. This sequence joins TRBV6-6 and TRBJ1-1; 7 positions agree with TRBD1. Material for sequencing was PBMCs. This clonotype was obtained from a man aged 55 to 70 in good health and CMV-seropositive. CDR3 sequence: CASSRTGINTEAFF. The CDR3 nucleotides are TGTGCCAGCAGTCGGACAGGCATCAACACTGAAGCTTTCTTT.